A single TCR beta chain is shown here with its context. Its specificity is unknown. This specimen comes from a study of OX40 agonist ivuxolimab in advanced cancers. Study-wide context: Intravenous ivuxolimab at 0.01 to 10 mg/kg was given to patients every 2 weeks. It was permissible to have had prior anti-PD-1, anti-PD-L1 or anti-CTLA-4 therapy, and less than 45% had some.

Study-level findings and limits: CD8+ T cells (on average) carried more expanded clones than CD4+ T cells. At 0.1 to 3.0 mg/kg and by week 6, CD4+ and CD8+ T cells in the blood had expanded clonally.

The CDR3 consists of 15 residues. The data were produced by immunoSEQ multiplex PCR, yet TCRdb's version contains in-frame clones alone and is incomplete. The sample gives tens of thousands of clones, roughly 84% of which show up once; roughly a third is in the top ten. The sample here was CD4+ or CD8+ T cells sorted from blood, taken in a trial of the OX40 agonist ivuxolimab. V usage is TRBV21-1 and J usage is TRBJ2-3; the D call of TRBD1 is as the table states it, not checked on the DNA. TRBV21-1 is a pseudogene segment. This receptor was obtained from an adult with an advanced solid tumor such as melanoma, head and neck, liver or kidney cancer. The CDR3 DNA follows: TGTGCCAGCAGCATAAACAGGGAGAGCACAGATACGCAGTATTTT. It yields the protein CASSINRESTDTQYF.